This paragraph covers one TCR beta chain sequence. Antigen specificity is unknown. The table came from immunoSEQ multiplex PCR; TCRdb's copy has only in-frame clones and leaves some out. This sample has tens of thousands of clones, with about 72% found just once. The data were obtained in a study of T cell responses to AZD1222 COVID-19 vaccine. General study points: Variant regions that are unmutated are reportedly the target of nearly half of spike-specific TCRs. Donors were largely white British and mainly female; clonal diversity was possibly underestimated.

Germline loops: CDR1 MNHEY, CDR2 SVGEGT. The CDR3 covers 16 residues. V dropped 3 bases and J dropped 2; count of bases not matched to a gene: 4. The chain carries TRBV6-2 or TRBV6-3 and TRBJ2-7; 13 nucleotides line up with TRBD2. The sequencing here drew on peripheral blood, taken on day 0 of AZD1222 vaccination. This receptor was obtained from an adult in good health. The DNA of the CDR3 is TGTGCCAGCAGTTATTGGACTAGCGGGAGAGCCTACGAGCAGTACTTC. Translated: CASSYWTSGRAYEQYF.